This T cell receptor (beta chain) was sequenced for a study of T cell changes during pregnancy in multiple sclerosis. TCRdb's copy holds only in-frame clones and misses some; the assay was immunoSEQ multiplex PCR. Of 35,000 to 40,000 clones listed, roughly 94% are singletons. CDR3 size: 13 residues. The V gene's germline CDR1 is MRHNA and CDR2 SNTAGT. V was shortened by 8 bases and J by 5 bases, with 14 bases between the two germline ends. This clone was counted a single time. The clonotype was recovered from a female donor with multiple sclerosis, enrolled in a pregnancy study. This chain connects TRBV6-4 to TRBJ2-3, with a possible D match to TRBD1 (6 bases). Sample: CD4+ T cells from peripheral blood mononuclear cells, taken in the third trimester of pregnancy. The CDR3 DNA follows: TGTGCCAGCTCCAGGGGCGAGGGAGATACGCAGTATTTT. It is translated as CASSRGEGDTQYF.